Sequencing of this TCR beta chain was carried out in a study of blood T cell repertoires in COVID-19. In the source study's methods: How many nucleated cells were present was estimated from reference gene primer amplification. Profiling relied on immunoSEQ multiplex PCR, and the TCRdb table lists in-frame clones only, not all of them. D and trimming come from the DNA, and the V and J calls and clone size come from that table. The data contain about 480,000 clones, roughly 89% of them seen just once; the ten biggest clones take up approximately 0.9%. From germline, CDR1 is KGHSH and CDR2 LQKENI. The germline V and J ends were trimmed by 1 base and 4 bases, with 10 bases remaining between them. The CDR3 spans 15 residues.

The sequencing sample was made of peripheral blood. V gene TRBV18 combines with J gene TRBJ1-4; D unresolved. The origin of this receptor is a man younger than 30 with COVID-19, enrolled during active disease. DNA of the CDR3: TGTGCCAGCTCACCACTGTCAAGCCTTAATGAAAAACTGTTTTTT. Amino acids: CASSPLSSLNEKLFF.